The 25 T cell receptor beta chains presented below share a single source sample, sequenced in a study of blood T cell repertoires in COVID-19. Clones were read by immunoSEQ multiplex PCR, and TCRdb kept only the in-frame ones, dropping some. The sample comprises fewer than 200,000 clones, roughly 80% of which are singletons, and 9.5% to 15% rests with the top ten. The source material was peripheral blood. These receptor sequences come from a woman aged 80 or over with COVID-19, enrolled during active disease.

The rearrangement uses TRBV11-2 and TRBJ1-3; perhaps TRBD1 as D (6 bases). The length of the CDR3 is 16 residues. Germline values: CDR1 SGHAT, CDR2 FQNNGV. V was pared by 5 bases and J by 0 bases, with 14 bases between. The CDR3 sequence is CASSRTENHSGNTIYF. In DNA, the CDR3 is TGTGCCAGCAGCCGGACAGAGAATCACTCTGGAAACACCATATATTTT.

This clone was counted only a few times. DNA of the CDR3: TGTGCCAGCAGCTCCGGGGCCTACGAGCAGTACTTC. Encoded protein: CASSSGAYEQYF. V usage is TRBV11-3 and J usage is TRBJ2-7; D perhaps matches TRBD2 (5 bases). The CDR3 runs 12 residues. Per germline, CDR1 SGHNT and CDR2 YENEEA. V was trimmed by 4 bases and J by 2 bases, leaving 6 bases between them.

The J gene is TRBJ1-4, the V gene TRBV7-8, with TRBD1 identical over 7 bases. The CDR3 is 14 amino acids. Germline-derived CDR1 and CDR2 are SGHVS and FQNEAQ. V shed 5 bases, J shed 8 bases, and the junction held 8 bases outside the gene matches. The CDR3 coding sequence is TGTGCCAGCAGCGGGGACAGTTTAAGGGAAAAACTGTTTTTT. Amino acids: CASSGDSLREKLFF.

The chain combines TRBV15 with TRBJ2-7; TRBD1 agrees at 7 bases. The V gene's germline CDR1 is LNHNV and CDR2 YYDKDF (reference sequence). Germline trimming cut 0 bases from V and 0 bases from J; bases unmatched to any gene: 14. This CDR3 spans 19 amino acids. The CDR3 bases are TGTGCCACCAGCAGAGATCTCGCAATCGGGGACAGTTACTCCTACGAGCAGTACTTC. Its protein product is CATSRDLAIGDSYSYEQYF.

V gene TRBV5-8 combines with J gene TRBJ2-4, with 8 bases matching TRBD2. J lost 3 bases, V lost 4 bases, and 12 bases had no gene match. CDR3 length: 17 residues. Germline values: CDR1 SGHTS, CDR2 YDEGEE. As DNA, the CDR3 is TGTGCCAGCAGCAGGGCGGGGGGCCCCGTAGGCAAAAACATTCAGTACTTC. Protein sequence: CASSRAGGPVGKNIQYF.

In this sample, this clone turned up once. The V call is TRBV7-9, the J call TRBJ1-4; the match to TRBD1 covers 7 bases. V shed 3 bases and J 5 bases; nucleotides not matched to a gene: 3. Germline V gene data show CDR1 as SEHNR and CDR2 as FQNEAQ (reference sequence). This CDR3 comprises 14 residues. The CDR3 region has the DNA TGTGCCAGCAGCTTTAGGGGGCTCAATGAAAAACTGTTTTTT. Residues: CASSFRGLNEKLFF.

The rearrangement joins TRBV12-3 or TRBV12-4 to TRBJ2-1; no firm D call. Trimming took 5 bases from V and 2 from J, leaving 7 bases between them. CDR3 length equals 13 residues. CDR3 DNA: TGTGCCAGCAGTCCCCCAGCCTACAATGAGCAGTTCTTC. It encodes CASSPPAYNEQFF.

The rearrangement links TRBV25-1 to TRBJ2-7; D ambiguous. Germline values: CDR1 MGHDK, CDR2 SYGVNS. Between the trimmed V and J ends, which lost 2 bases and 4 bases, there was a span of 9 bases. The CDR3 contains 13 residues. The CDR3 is CASSEGPFYEQYF. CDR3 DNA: TGTGCCAGCAGTGAAGGCCCTTTTTACGAGCAGTACTTC.

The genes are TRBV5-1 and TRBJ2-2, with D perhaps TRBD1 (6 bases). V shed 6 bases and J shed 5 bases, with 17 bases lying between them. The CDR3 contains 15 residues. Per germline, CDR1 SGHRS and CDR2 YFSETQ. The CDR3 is CASNPIPGTTGELFF. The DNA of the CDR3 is TGCGCCAGCAACCCAATTCCCGGGACAACCGGGGAGCTGTTTTTT.

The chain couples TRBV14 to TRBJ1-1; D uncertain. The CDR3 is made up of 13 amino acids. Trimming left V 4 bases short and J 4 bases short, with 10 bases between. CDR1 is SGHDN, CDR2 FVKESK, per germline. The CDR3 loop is CASSLSRGTEAFF. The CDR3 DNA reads TGTGCCAGCAGCCTATCTCGAGGCACTGAAGCTTTCTTT. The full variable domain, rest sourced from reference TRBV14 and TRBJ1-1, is EAGVTQFPSHSVIEKGQTVTLRCDPISGHDNLYWYRRVMGKEIKFLLHFVKESKQDESGMPNNRFLAERTGGTYSTLKVQPAELEDSGVYFCASSLSRGTEAFFGQGTRLTVV.

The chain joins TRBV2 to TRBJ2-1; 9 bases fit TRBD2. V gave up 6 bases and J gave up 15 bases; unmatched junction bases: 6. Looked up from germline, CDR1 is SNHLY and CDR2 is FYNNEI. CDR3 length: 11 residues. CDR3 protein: CASRLAGKPFF. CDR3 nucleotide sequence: TGTGCCAGCAGGCTAGCGGGAAAGCCGTTCTTC. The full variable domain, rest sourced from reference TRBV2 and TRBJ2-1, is EPEVTQTPSHQVTQMGQEVILRCVPISNHLYFYWYRQILGQKVEFLVSFYNNEISEKSEIFDDQFSVERPDGSNFTLKIRSTKLEDSAMYFCASRLAGKPFFGPGTRLTVL.

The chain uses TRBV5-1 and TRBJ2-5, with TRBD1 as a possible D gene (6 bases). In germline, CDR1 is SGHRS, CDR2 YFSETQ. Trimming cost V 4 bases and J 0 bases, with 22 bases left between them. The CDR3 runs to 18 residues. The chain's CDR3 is CASSRNTGSGMYQETQYF. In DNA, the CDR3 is TGCGCCAGCAGCAGAAATACAGGGTCGGGGATGTACCAAGAGACCCAGTACTTC.

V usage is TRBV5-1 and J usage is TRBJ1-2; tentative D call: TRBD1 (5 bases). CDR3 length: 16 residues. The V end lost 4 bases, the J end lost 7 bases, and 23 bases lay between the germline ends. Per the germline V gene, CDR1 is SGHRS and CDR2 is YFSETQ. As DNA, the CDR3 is TGCGCCAGCAGCCCCGAAAGCCCGGGGGTAGTAAGTGGCTACACCTTC. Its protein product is CASSPESPGVVSGYTF.

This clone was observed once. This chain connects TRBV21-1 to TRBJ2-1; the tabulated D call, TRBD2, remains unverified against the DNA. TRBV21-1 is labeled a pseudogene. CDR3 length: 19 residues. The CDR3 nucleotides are TGTGCCAGCAGCAACGCGGGATATTCAATGCGATACCTCTACAATGAGCAGTTCTTC. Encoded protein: CASSNAGYSMRYLYNEQFF.

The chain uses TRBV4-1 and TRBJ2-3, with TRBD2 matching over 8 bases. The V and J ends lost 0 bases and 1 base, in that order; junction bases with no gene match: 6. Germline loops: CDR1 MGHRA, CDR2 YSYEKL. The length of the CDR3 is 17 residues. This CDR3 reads CASSQESSTSGTDTQYF. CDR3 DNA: TGCGCCAGCAGCCAAGAATCTTCGACTAGCGGCACAGATACGCAGTATTTT.

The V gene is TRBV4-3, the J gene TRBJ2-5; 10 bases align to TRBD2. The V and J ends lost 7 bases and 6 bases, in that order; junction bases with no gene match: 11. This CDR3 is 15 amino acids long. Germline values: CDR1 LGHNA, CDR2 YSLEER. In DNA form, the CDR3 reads TGCGCCAGCACAAGGTCCCTAGCGGGGGCAAAGACCCAGTACTTC. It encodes CASTRSLAGAKTQYF.

DNA of the CDR3: TGTGCCAGCAGCCAAGACCGGGGTGATCAGCCCCAGCATTTT. It yields the protein CASSQDRGDQPQHF. The chain has TRBV3-1 (or the pseudogene TRBV3-2) and TRBJ1-5; no definite D call. The CDR3 spans 14 residues. Germline V CDR1 and CDR2: LGHDT, YNNKEL (reference sequence). The ends were cut back, 0 bases at V and 5 bases at J, with 8 bases in the middle.

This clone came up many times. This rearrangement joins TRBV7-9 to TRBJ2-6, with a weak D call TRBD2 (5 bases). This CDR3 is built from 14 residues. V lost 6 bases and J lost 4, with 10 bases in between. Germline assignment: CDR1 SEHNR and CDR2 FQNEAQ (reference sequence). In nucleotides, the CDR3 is TGTGCCAGCAGGGACTGGGGAGGGGCCAACGTCCTGACTTTC. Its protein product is CASRDWGGANVLTF.

CDR3 DNA: TGTGCCAGCAGCATCAGAGGTCTGCCCACGGAGACCCAGTACTTC. Protein sequence: CASSIRGLPTETQYF. The chain has TRBV4-2 and TRBJ2-5; no clear D. V was clipped by 5 bases and J by 5 bases, with 18 bases between them. Germline CDR1 reads LGHNA; CDR2 reads YNFKEQ. This CDR3 spans 15 amino acids.

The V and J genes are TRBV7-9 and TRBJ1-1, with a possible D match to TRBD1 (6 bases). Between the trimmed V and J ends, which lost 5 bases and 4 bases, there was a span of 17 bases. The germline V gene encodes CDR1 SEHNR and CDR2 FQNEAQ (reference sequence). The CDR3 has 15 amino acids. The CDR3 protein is CASSGYTGYITEAFF. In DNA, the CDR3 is TGTGCCAGCAGCGGTTATACAGGGTACATCACTGAAGCTTTCTTT.

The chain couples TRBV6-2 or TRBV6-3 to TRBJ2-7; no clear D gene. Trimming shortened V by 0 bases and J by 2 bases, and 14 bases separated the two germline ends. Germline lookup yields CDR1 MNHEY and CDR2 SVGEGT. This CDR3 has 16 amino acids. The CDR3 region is CASSYSHNLSTYEQYF. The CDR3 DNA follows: TGTGCCAGCAGTTACTCGCATAACCTTAGCACCTACGAGCAGTACTTC.

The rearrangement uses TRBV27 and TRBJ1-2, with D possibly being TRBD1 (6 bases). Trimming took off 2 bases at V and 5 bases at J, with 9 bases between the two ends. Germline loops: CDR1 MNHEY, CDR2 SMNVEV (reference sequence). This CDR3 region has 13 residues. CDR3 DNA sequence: TGTGCCAGCAGTTTAGTCAGGGGTTATGGCTACACCTTC. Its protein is CASSLVRGYGYTF.

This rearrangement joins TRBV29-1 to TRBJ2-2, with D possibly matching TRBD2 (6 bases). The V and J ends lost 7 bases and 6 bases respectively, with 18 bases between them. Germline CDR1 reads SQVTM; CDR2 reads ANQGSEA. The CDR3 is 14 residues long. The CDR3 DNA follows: TGCAGCGCCTGGAGGGACGCCGCTGCCGGGGAGCTGTTTTTT. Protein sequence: CSAWRDAAAGELFF.

The CDR3 nucleotides read TGCGCCAGCAGCTTCGACAGGCCGGAACTTAATGAGCAGTTCTTC. It translates to CASSFDRPELNEQFF. The chain combines TRBV5-1 with TRBJ2-1; possible D gene TRBD1, 6 bases. The CDR3 runs to 15 residues. Looked up from germline, CDR1 is SGHRS and CDR2 is YFSETQ. Between the trimmed V and J ends, which lost 2 bases and 7 bases, there was a span of 16 bases. The whole variable domain, filled in from reference TRBV5-1 and TRBJ2-1, reads KAGVTQTPRYLIKTRGQQVTLSCSPISGHRSVSWYQQTPGQGLQFLFEYFSETQRNKGNFPGRFSGRQFSNSRSEMNVSTLELGDSALYLCASSFDRPELNEQFFGPGTRLTVL.

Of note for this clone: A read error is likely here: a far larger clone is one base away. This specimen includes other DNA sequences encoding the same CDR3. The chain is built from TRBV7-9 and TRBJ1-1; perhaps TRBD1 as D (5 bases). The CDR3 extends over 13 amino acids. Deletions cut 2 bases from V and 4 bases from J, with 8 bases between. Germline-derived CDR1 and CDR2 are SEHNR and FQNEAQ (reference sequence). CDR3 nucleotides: TGTGCCAGCAGCTTAACAGGTGGCACTGAAGCTTTCTTT. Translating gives CASSLTGGTEAFF. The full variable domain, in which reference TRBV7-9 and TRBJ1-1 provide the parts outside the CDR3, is DTGVSQNPRHKITKRGQNVTFRCDPISEHNRLYWYRQTLGQGPEFLTYFQNEAQLEKSRLLSDRFSAERPKGSFSTLEIQRTEQGDSAMYLCASSLTGGTEAFFGQGTRLTVV.